This TCR beta chain stems from a study of identical twins' blood T cells. Study context: Around 53 million reads covered about 6 alpha-chain and about 6 beta-chain libraries. General study results and limits: Twins shared more top CDR3 clonotypes than unrelated donors did.

TCRdb independently ran MiXCR on the 5' RACE reads; one entry per CDR3 protein. The sample records fewer than 450,000 distinct CDR3 sequences, 25% to 35% being singletons. The ends lost 5 bases at V and 0 bases at J; junction bases unmatched: 7. In germline, CDR1 is SEHNR, CDR2 FQNEAQ (reference sequence). The CDR3 contains 16 residues. This clonotype has more than one count but fewer than ten. Its antigen is currently unknown. The receptor comes from a woman aged 18-49 years in good health. The sequenced sample was PBMCs. The V gene is TRBV7-9, the J gene TRBJ1-1; 9 bases are a match to TRBD1. CDR3 region: CASSLGQGTMNTEAFF. CDR3 DNA sequence: TGTGCCAGCAGCCTCGGACAGGGGACCATGAACACTGAAGCTTTCTTT.